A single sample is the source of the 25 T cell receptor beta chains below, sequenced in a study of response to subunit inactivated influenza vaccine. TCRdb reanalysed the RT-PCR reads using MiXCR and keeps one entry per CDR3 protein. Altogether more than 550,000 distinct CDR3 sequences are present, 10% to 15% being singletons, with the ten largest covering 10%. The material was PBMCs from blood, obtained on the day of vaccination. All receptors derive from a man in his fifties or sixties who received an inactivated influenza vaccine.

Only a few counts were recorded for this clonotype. CDR3 sequence reads: CASRKYQETQYF. CDR3 sequence (DNA): TGTGCCAGCAGGAAGTACCAAGAGACCCAGTACTTC. The chain couples TRBV12-3 or TRBV12-4 to TRBJ2-5, with D unresolved. V was cut by 6 bases and J by 0 bases, with 5 bases left in between. The CDR3 is 12 amino acids.

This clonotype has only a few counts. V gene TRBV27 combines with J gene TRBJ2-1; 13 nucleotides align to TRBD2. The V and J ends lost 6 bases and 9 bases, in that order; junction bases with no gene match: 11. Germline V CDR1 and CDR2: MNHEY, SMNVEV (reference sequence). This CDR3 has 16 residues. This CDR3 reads CASRRPGLAGTLEQFF. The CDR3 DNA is TGTGCCAGCAGGCGACCGGGACTAGCGGGGACCCTTGAGCAGTTCTTC.

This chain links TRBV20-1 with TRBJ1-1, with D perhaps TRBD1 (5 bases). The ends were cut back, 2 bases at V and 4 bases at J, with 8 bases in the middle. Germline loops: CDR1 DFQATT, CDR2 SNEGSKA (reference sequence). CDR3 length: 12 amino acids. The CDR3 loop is CSARKDSTEAFF. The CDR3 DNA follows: TGCAGTGCTAGAAAAGACAGCACTGAAGCTTTCTTT.

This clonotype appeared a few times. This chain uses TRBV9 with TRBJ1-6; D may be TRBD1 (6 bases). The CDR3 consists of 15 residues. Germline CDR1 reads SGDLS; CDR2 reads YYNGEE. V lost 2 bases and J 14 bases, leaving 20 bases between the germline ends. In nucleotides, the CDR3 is TGTGCCAGCAGCGTTTCAGGGATCAGGGGAGGGTCCCTCCACTTT. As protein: CASSVSGIRGGSLHF.

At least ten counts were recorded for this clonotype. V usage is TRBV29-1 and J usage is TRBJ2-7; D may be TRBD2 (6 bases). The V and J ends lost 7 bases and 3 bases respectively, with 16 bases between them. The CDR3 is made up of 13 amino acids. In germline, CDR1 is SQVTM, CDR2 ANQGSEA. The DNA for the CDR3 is TGCAGCGGCGCCGGGACTCCTAACTACGAGCAGTACTTC. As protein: CSGAGTPNYEQYF.

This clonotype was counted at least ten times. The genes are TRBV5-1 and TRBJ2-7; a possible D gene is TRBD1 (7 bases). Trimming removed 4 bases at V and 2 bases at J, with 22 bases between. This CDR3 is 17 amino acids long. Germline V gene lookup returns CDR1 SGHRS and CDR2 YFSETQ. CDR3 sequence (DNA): TGCGCCAGCAGCCTCCGTTTGGACAGGAGGGAAACCTACGAGCAGTACTTC. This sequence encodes CASSLRLDRRETYEQYF.

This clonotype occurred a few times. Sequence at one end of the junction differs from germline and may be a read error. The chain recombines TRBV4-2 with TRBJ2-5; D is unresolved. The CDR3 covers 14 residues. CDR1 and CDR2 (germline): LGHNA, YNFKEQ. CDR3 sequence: CASSEDTGGETQYF. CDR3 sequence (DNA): TGTGCCAGCAGCGAAGACACCGGTGGGGAGACCCAGTACTTC.

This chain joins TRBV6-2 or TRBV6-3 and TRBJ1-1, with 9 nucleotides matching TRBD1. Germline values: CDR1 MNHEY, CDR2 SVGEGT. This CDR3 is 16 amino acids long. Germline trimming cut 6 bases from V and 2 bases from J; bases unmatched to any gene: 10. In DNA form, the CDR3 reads TGTGCCAGCAGCTACCAAAAGGGACAGGGTAACACTGAAGCTTTCTTT. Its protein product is CASSYQKGQGNTEAFF.

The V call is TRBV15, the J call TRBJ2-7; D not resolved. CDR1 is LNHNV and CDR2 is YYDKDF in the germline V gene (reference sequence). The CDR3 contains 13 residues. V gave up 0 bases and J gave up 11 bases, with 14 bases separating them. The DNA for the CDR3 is TGTGCCACCAGCAGAGATCGTATGGGGATGGAGTACTTC. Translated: CATSRDRMGMEYF.

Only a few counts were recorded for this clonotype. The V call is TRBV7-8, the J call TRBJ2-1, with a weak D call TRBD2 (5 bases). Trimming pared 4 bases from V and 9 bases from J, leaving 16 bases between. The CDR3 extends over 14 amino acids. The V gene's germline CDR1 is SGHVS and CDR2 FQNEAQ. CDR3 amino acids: CASSSPADPSEQFF. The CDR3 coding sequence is TGTGCCAGCAGCTCCCCAGCGGATCCTTCTGAGCAGTTCTTC.

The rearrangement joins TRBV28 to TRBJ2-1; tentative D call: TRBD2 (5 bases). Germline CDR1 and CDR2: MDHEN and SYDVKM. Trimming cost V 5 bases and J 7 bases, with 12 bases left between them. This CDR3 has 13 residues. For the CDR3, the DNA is TGTGCCAGCAGTGGCCCTGGGAGAAATGAGCAGTTCTTC. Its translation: CASSGPGRNEQFF.

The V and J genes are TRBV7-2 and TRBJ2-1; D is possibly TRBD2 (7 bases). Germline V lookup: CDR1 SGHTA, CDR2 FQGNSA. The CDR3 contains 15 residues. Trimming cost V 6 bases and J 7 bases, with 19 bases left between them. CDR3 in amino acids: CASSRNGGPGNEQFF. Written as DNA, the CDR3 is TGTGCCAGCAGTCGAAACGGGGGGCCCGGGAATGAGCAGTTCTTC.

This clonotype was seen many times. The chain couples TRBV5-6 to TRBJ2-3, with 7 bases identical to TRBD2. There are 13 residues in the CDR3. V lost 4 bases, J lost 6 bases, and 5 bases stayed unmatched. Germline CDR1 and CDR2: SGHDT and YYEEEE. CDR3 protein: CASSTGTTDTQYF. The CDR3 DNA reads TGTGCCAGCAGCACCGGGACTACGGATACGCAGTATTTT. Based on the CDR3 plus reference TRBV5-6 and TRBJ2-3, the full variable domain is DAGVTQSPTHLIKTRGQQVTLRCSPKSGHDTVSWYQQALGQGPQFIFQYYEEEERQRGNFPDRFSGHQFPNYSSELNVNALLLGDSALYLCASSTGTTDTQYFGPGTRLTVL.

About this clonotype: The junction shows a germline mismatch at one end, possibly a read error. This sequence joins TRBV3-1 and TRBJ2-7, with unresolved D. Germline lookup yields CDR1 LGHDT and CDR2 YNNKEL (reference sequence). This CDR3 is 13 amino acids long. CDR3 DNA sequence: TGTGCCAGCAGCCAAGATAAGGGTCCCCCAGCCCGCTTC. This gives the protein CASSQDKGPPARF.

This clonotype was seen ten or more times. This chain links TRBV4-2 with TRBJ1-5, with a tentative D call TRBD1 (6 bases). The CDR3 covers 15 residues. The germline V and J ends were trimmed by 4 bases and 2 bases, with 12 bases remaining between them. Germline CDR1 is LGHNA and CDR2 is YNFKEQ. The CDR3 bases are TGTGCCAGCAGCCTAAGTCAGGGGCGCAATCAGCCCCAGCATTTT. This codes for CASSLSQGRNQPQHF.

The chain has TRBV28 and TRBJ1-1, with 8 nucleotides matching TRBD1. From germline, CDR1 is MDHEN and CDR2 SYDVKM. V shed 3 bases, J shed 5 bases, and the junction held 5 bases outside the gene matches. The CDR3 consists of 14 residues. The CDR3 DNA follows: TGTGCCAGCAGTTTTGGCAGGGGGCGGACTGAAGCTTTCTTT. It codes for CASSFGRGRTEAFF.

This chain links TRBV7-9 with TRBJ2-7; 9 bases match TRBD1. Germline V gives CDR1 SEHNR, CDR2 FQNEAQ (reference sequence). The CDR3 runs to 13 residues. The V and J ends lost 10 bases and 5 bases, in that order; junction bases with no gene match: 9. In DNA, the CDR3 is TGTGCCATCCCGACAGGGGGGAGAAACGAGCAGTACTTC. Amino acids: CAIPTGGRNEQYF.

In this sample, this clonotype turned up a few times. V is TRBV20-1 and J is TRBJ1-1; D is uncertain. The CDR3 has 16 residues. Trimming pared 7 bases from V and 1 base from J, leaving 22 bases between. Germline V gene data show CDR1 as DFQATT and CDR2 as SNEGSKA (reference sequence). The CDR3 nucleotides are TGCAGTGTTACGGGTTTCGGGAGTGACAAGAACACTGAAGCTTTCTTT. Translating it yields CSVTGFGSDKNTEAFF.

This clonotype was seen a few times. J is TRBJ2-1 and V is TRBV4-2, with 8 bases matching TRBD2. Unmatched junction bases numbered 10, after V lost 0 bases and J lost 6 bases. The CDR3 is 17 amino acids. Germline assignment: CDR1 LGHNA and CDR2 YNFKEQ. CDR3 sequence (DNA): TGTGCCAGCAGCCAAGATGGGGGGACTAGGGCCACCAATGAGCAGTTCTTC. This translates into CASSQDGGTRATNEQFF.

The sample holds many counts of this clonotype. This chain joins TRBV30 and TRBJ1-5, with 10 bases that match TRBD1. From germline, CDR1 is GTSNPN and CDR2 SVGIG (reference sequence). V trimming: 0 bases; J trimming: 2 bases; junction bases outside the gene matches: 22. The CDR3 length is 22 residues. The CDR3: CAWSVCSGDRGYQSRGNQPQHF. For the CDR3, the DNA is TGTGCCTGGAGTGTATGTTCCGGGGACAGGGGATATCAGTCACGGGGCAATCAGCCCCAGCATTTT.

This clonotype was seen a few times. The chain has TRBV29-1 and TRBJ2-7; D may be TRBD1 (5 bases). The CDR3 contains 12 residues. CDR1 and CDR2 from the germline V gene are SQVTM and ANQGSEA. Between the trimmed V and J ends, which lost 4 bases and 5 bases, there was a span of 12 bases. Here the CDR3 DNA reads TGCAGCGTTGTTAGGGGCGACCACGAGCAGTACTTC. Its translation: CSVVRGDHEQYF.

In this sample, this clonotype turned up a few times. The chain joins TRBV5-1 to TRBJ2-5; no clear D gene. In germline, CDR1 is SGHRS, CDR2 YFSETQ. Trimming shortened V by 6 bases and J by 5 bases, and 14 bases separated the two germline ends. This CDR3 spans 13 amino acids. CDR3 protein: CASKAQPEETQYF. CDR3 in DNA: TGCGCCAGCAAAGCACAGCCAGAGGAGACCCAGTACTTC.

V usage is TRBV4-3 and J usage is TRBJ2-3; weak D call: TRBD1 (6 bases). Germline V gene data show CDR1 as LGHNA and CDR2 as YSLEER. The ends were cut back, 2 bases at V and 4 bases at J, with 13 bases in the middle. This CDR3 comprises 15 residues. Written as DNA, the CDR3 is TGCGCCAGCAGCCAAACGGGCAGGGGAGCAGATACGCAGTATTTT. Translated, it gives CASSQTGRGADTQYF.

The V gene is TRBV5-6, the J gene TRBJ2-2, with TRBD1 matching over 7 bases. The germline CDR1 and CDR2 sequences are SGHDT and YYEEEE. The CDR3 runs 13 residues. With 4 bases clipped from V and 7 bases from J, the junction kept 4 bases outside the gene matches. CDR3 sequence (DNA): TGTGCCAGCAGCGACAGGGTCTACGGGGAGCTGTTTTTT. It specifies CASSDRVYGELFF. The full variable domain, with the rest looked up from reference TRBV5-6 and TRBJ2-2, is DAGVTQSPTHLIKTRGQQVTLRCSPKSGHDTVSWYQQALGQGPQFIFQYYEEEERQRGNFPDRFSGHQFPNYSSELNVNALLLGDSALYLCASSDRVYGELFFGEGSRLTVL.

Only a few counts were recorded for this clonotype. Written as DNA, the CDR3 is TGTGCCAGCAGCGTAGACGGGAGAGTAGGGGAGACCCAGTACTTC. Amino acids: CASSVDGRVGETQYF. The V gene is TRBV9, the J gene TRBJ2-5, with a possible D match to TRBD2 (6 bases). Trimming took 0 bases from V and 5 from J, leaving 14 bases between them. The CDR3 runs 15 residues. Germline lookup yields CDR1 SGDLS and CDR2 YYNGEE.